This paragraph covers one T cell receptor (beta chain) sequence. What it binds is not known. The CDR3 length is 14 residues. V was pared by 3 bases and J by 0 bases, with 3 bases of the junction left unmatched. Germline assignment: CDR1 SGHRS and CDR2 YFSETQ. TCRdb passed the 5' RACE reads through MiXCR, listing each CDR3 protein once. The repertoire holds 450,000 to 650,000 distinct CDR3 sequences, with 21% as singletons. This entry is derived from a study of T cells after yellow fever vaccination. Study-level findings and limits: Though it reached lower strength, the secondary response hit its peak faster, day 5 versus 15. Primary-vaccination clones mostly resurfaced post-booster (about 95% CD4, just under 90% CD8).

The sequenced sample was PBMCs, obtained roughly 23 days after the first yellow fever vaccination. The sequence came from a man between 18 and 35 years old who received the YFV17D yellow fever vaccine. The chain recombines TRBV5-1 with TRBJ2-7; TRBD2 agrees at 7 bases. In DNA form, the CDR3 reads TGCGCCAGCAGCTCGGCGGGGGTCTCCTACGAGCAGTACTTC. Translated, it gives CASSSAGVSYEQYF.